This TCR beta chain was sequenced for a study of brain T cells in children with intractable seizures. The sequenced cases were selected for having the highest brain T cell transcript signatures. Trimming removed 6 bases from V and 2 bases from J; junction bases left unmatched: 0. This CDR3 is built from 13 residues. Germline V gene lookup returns CDR1 SGHRS and CDR2 YFSETQ. Only in-frame clones appear in the TCRdb table, and some are missing; sequencing was by immunoSEQ multiplex PCR. The repertoire has 20,000 to 25,000 clones, 94% of them found once; the top ten carry under 7.5%. The TCR was taken from a boy between 10 and 17 years old with focal cortical dysplasia and intractable seizures. The V call is TRBV5-1, the J call TRBJ2-2; 8 bases align to TRBD1. Sequencing was performed on peripheral blood, taken at surgery. The CDR3 DNA sequence: TGCGCCAGCACAGGGGGCAACACCGGGGAGCTGTTTTTT. Its translation: CASTGGNTGELFF.